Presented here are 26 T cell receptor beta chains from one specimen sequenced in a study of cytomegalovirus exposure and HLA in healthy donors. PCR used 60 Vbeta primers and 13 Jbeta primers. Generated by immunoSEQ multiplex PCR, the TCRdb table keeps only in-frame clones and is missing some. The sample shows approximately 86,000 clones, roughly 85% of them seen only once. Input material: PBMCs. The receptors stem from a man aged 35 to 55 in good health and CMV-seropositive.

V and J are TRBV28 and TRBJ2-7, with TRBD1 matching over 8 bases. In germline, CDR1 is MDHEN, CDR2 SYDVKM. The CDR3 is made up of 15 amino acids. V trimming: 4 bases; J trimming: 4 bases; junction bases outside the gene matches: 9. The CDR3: CASSSRQGFRYEQYF. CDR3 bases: TGTGCCAGCAGTTCTCGACAGGGGTTTAGGTACGAGCAGTACTTC.

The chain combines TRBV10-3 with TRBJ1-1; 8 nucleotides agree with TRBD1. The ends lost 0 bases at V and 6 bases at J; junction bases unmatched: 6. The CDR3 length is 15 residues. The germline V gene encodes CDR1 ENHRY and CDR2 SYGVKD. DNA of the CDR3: TGTGCCATCAGTGAGTCGAGGACAGGGCCGGCTGAAGCTTTCTTT. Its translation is CAISESRTGPAEAFF.

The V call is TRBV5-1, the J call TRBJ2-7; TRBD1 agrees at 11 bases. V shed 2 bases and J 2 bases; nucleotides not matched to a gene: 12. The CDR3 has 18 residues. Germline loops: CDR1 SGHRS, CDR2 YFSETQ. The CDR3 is CASSLGQGAVVRPYEQYF. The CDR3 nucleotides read TGCGCCAGCAGCTTAGGACAGGGGGCGGTTGTAAGACCCTACGAGCAGTACTTC.

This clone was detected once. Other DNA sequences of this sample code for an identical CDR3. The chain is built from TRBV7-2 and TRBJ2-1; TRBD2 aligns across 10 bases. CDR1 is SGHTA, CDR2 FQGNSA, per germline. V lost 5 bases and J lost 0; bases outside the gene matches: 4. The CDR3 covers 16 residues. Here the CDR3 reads CASSRTSGSSYNEQFF. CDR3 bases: TGTGCCAGCAGCAGGACTAGCGGTAGCTCCTACAATGAGCAGTTCTTC.

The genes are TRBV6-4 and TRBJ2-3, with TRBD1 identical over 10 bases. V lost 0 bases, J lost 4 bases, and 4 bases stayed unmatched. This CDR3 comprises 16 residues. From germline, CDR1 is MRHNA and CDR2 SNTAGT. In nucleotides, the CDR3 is TGTGCCAGCAGTGACTCGGGACAGGGGAAGTCAGATACGCAGTATTTT. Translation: CASSDSGQGKSDTQYF.

The CDR3 here is CASSERDRVDEKLFF. In DNA form, the CDR3 reads TGTGCCAGCAGTGAAAGGGACAGGGTTGATGAAAAACTGTTTTTT. The chain is built from TRBV25-1 and TRBJ1-4; 9 positions agree with TRBD1. The CDR3 has 15 residues. Trimming cost V 2 bases and J 6 bases; bases outside gene matches: 4. CDR1 is MGHDK and CDR2 is SYGVNS in the germline V gene.

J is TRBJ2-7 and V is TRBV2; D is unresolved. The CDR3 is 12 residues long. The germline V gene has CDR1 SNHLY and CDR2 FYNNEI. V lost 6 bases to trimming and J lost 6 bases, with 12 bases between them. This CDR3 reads CASRATSIEQYF. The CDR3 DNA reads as TGTGCCAGCAGGGCAACCTCCATCGAGCAGTACTTC.

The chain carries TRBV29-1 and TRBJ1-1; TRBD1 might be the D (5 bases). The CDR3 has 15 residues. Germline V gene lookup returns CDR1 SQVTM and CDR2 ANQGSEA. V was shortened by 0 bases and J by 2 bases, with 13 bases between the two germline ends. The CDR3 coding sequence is TGCAGCGTTGAAGACACGGGACTCGGAAACACTGAAGCTTTCTTT. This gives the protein CSVEDTGLGNTEAFF.

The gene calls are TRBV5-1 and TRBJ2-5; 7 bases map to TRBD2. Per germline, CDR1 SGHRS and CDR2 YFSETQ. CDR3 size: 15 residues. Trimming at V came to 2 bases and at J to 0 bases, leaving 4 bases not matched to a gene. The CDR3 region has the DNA TGCGCCAGCAGCTTTCCGGGGGGTAACCAAGAGACCCAGTACTTC. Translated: CASSFPGGNQETQYF.

CDR3 DNA: TGTGCCAGCAGCTTGCCGACAGTAGCTAACTATGGCTACACCTTC. Its translation is CASSLPTVANYGYTF. The V and J genes are TRBV5-4 and TRBJ1-2, with D tentatively TRBD1 (5 bases). CDR3 size: 15 residues. Germline CDR1 reads SGHNT; CDR2 reads YYREEE (reference sequence). V shed 1 base and J shed 0 bases, with 10 bases lying between them. The complete variable domain, with remaining parts taken from reference TRBV5-4 and TRBJ1-2, reads ETGVTQSPTHLIKTRGQQVTLRCSSQSGHNTVSWYQQALGQGPQFIFQYYREEENGRGNFPPRFSGLQFPNYSSELNVNALELDDSALYLCASSLPTVANYGYTFGSGTRLTVV.

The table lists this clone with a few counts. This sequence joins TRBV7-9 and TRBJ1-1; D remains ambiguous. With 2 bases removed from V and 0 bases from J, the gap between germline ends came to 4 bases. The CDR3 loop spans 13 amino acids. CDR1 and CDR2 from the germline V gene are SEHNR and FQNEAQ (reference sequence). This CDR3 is CASSLSVNTEAFF. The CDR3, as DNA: TGTGCCAGCAGCTTATCGGTGAACACTGAAGCTTTCTTT.

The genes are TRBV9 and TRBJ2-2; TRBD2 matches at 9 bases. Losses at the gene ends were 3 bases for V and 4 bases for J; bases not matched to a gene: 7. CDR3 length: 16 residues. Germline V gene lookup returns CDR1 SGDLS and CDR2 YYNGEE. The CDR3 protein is CASSGGLAGSTGELFF. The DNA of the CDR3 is TGTGCCAGCAGCGGTGGGCTAGCGGGAAGCACCGGGGAGCTGTTTTTT.

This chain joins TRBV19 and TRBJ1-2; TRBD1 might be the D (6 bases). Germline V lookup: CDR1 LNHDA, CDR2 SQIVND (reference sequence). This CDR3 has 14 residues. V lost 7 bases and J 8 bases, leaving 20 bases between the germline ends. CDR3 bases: TGTGCCAGTATATCCCAACAGGGTAATTCAGGCTACACCTTC. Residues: CASISQQGNSGYTF.

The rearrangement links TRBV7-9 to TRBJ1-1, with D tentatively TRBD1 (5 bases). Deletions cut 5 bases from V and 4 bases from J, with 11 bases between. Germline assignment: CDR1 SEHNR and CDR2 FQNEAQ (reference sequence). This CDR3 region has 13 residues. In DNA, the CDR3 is TGTGCCAGCAGCGGCGGGGCAGGCACTGAAGCTTTCTTT. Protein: CASSGGAGTEAFF.

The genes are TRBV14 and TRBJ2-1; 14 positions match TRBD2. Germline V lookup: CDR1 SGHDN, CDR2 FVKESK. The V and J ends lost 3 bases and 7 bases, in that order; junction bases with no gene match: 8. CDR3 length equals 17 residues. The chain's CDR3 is CASSQPGLAGVGNEQFF. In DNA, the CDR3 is TGTGCCAGCAGCCAGCCGGGACTAGCGGGAGTTGGGAATGAGCAGTTCTTC.

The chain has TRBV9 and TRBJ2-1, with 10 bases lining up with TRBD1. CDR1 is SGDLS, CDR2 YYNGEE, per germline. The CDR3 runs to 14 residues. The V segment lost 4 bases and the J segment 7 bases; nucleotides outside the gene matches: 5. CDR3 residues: CASSTRDRGNEQFF. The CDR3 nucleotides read TGTGCCAGCAGCACACGGGACAGGGGAAATGAGCAGTTCTTC.

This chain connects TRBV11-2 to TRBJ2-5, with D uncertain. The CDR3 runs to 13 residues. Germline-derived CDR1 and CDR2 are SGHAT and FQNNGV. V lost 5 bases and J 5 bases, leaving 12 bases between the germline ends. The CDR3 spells CASSRNHRETQYF. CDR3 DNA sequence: TGTGCCAGCAGCCGCAACCATCGGGAGACCCAGTACTTC.

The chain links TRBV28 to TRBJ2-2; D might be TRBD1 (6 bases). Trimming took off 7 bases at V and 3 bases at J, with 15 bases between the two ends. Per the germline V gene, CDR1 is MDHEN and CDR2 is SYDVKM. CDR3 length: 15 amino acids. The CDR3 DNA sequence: TGTGCCAGCACTTCTGGACAGTTCCACACCGGGGAGCTGTTTTTT. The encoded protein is CASTSGQFHTGELFF.

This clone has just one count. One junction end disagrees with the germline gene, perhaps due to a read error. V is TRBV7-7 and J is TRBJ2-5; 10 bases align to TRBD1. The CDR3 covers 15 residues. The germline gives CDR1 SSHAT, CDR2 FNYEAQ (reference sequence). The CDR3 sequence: CASSLAGTGAETQYF. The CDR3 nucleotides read TGTGCTAGCAGTCTAGCCGGGACAGGGGCCGAGACCCAGTACTTC. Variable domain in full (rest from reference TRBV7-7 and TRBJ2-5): GAGVSQSPRYKVTKRGQDVTLRCDPISSHATLYWYQQALGQGPEFLTYFNYEAQPDKSGLPSDRFSAERPEGSISTLTIQRTEQRDSAMYRCASSLAGTGAETQYFGPGTRLLVL.

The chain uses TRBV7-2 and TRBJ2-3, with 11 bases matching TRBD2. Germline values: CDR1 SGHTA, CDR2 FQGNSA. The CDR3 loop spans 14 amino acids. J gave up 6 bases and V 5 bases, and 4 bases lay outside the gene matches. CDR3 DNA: TGTGCCAGCAGCCTCACTAGCGGGAGTGATACGCAGTATTTT. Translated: CASSLTSGSDTQYF.

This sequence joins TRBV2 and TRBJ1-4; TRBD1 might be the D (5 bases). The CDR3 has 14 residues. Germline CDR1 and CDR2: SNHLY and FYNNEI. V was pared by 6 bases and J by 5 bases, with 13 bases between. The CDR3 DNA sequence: TGTGCCAGCAGGGCGGGACTGCGAAATGAAAAACTGTTTTTT. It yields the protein CASRAGLRNEKLFF.

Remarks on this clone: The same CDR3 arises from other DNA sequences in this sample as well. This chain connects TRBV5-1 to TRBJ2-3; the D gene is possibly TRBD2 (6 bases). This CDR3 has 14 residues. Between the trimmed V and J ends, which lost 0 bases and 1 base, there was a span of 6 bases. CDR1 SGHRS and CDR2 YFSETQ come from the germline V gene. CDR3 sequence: CASSLASGTDTQYF. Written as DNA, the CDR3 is TGCGCCAGCAGCTTGGCTAGCGGCACAGATACGCAGTATTTT.

CDR3 DNA sequence: TGTGCCAGCAGACTACGGGAGGTCACTGAAGCTTTCTTT. This gives the protein CASRLREVTEAFF. The chain uses TRBV7-2 and TRBJ1-1; D remains unclear. The CDR3 contains 13 residues. Germline CDR1 and CDR2: SGHTA and FQGNSA. The V gene lost 6 bases and the J gene lost 4 bases, with 12 bases spanning the gap.

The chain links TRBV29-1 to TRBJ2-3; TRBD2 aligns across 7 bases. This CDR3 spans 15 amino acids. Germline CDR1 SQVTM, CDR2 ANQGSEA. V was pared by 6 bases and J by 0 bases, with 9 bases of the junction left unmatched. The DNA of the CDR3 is TGCAGCGTGGGAGGTAGCGGGTGGAGCACAGATACGCAGTATTTT. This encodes CSVGGSGWSTDTQYF.

The CDR3 is CASSLRTGGNIQYF. In nucleotides, the CDR3 is TGTGCCAGCAGTTTAAGGACAGGGGGAAACATTCAGTACTTC. The chain couples TRBV28 to TRBJ2-4; 10 bases match TRBD1. Germline assignment: CDR1 MDHEN and CDR2 SYDVKM. The CDR3 runs 14 residues. V lost 2 bases, J lost 6 bases, and 1 base stayed unmatched.

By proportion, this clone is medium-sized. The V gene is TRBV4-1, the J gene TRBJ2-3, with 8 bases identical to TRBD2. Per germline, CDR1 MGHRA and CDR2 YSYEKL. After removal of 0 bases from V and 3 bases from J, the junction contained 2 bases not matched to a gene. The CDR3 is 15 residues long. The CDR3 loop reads CASSQEPGGTDTQYF. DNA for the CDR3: TGCGCCAGCAGCCAAGAGCCGGGAGGGACAGATACGCAGTATTTT.